Below are 22 T cell receptor beta chains sequenced from a single sample in a study of regulatory T cells in long-lasting Graves disease. CDR3 regions were amplified by Arm-PCR using iRepertoire HTBI primers to build TCR beta libraries. TCRdb re-derived calls from the multiplex PCR reads in MiXCR, one entry per CDR3 protein. The table has around 450,000 distinct CDR3 sequences, around a fifth seen once; the top ten hold roughly 7%. Time point noted: persistent/refractory GD, antithyroid drugs over 5 years with positive TRAb. The authors made the TCR library using RNA they extracted from PBMCs. The specimen was peripheral blood mononuclear cells (PBMCs), collected when the disease was refractory, from a patient treated with antithyroid drugs. These TCRs come from a female donor with Graves disease.

The chain employs TRBV3-1 and TRBJ1-2; D gene uncertain. Germline assignment: CDR1 LGHDT and CDR2 YNNKEL (reference sequence). Between the trimmed V and J ends, which lost 3 bases and 1 base, there was a span of 12 bases. This CDR3 has 15 residues. This CDR3 reads CASSQWNYINYGYTF. DNA of the CDR3: TGTGCCAGCAGCCAGTGGAACTATATTAACTATGGCTACACCTTC.

This clonotype occurred many times. This chain joins TRBV5-1 and TRBJ2-7; 9 bases fit TRBD2. The germline V gene has CDR1 SGHRS and CDR2 YFSETQ. The length of the CDR3 is 16 residues. The V gene end was trimmed by 4 bases and the J gene end by 3 bases; junction bases not matched to a gene: 11. The CDR3 coding sequence is TGCGCCAGCAGCGGATTAGCGGGAGTGTTAGGCTACGAGCAGTACTTC. Translation: CASSGLAGVLGYEQYF.

This clonotype was seen at least ten times. The J gene is TRBJ1-2, the V gene TRBV15; the match to TRBD1 covers 10 bases. The CDR3 covers 16 residues. Per germline, CDR1 LNHNV and CDR2 YYDKDF (reference sequence). With V trimmed by 3 bases and J by 4 bases, 8 bases remained unmatched. Written as DNA, the CDR3 is TGTGCCACCAGCAGTCCAGGGACAGGGGAAAGCTATGGCTACACCTTC. It specifies CATSSPGTGESYGYTF.

This clonotype was seen repeatedly, ten times or more. V usage is TRBV28 and J usage is TRBJ1-1; D not resolved. Trimming removed 6 bases at V and 1 base at J, with 9 bases between. The CDR3 is 13 amino acids. CDR1 and CDR2 (germline): MDHEN, SYDVKM. Here the CDR3 reads CASSPRRNTEAFF. The CDR3 region has the DNA TGTGCCAGCAGCCCTCGACGGAACACTGAAGCTTTCTTT.

There are many counts of this clonotype. The gene calls are TRBV7-3 and TRBJ1-1; D is uncertain. CDR1 is SGHTA, CDR2 FQGTGA, per germline. There are 15 residues in the CDR3. V was pared by 0 bases and J by 1 base, with 9 bases between. Here the CDR3 reads CASSLTQAQNTEAFF. CDR3 nucleotides: TGTGCCAGCAGCTTAACGCAGGCCCAGAACACTGAAGCTTTCTTT.

The V gene is TRBV28, the J gene TRBJ2-2, with 8 bases lining up with TRBD1. This CDR3 is built from 15 residues. Trimming at V came to 3 bases and at J to 7 bases, leaving 7 bases not matched to a gene. Germline V gene sequence: CDR1 MDHEN, CDR2 SYDVKM. The chain's CDR3 is CASSLAGGAVGELFF. The CDR3 nucleotides are TGTGCCAGCAGTTTGGCAGGGGGCGCGGTCGGGGAGCTGTTTTTT.

In this sample, this clonotype turned up a few times. This CDR3 fails to terminate in the conserved phenylalanine or tryptophan, so it likely reflects a read error. V usage is TRBV7-9 and J usage is TRBJ2-7; possible D gene TRBD1, 6 bases. CDR1 is SEHNR, CDR2 FQNEAQ, per germline (reference sequence). The CDR3 runs to 12 residues. Deletions cut 9 bases from V and 3 bases from J, with 12 bases between. The CDR3 region is CASATGSYEQYL. CDR3 coding DNA: TGTGCCAGTGCGACAGGTAGCTACGAGCAGTACCTC.

This clonotype was recorded many times. The rearrangement uses TRBV2 and TRBJ2-5; unclear D gene. Trimming left V 7 bases short and J 4 bases short, with 10 bases between. Germline V CDR1 and CDR2: SNHLY, FYNNEI. This CDR3 has 12 amino acids. CDR3 sequence (DNA): TGTGCCAGCAAAAAGGGAACAGAGACCCAGTACTTC. Translated, it gives CASKKGTETQYF. The entire variable domain, with the rest obtained from reference TRBV2 and TRBJ2-5, is as follows: EPEVTQTPSHQVTQMGQEVILRCVPISNHLYFYWYRQILGQKVEFLVSFYNNEISEKSEIFDDQFSVERPDGSNFTLKIRSTKLEDSAMYFCASKKGTETQYFGPGTRLLVL.

This clonotype has a handful of counts. The J gene is TRBJ2-7, the V gene TRBV4-1; 9 nucleotides agree with TRBD2. The CDR3 covers 15 residues. Germline assignment: CDR1 MGHRA and CDR2 YSYEKL. V shed 1 base and J 3 bases; nucleotides not matched to a gene: 4. CDR3 nucleotides: TGCGCCAGCAGCCAAGCGTCAGCGGGGGGCTACGAGCAGTACTTC. Translating gives CASSQASAGGYEQYF.

This clonotype was seen a handful of times. This CDR3 is CSVEGQGAYEQYF. CDR3 in DNA: TGCAGCGTTGAAGGACAGGGGGCCTACGAGCAGTACTTC. The chain links TRBV29-1 to TRBJ2-7; 9 bases match TRBD1. There are 13 residues in the CDR3. The V gene end was trimmed by 1 base and the J gene end by 2 bases; junction bases not matched to a gene: 0. CDR1 and CDR2 (germline): SQVTM, ANQGSEA.

This clonotype was seen more than once but under ten times. The V gene is TRBV9, the J gene TRBJ1-2; perhaps TRBD1 as D (5 bases). Between the trimmed V and J ends, which lost 3 bases and 8 bases, there was a span of 23 bases. The germline CDR1 and CDR2 sequences are SGDLS and YYNGEE. This CDR3 spans 16 amino acids. The CDR3 DNA follows: TGTGCCAGCAGCGCGAGACGGGACTTCGGTGGGTCGGGCTACACCTTC. The encoded protein is CASSARRDFGGSGYTF. The whole variable domain, filled in from reference TRBV9 and TRBJ1-2, reads DSGVTQTPKHLITATGQRVTLRCSPRSGDLSVYWYQQSLDQGLQFLIQYYNGEERAKGNILERFSAQQFPDLHSELNLSSLELGDSALYFCASSARRDFGGSGYTFGSGTRLTVV.

V is TRBV19 and J is TRBJ1-5; D is possibly TRBD1 (6 bases). This CDR3 has 14 amino acids. Germline lookup yields CDR1 LNHDA and CDR2 SQIVND (reference sequence). Trimming removed 7 bases at V and 4 bases at J, with 14 bases between. The CDR3 DNA follows: TGTGCCAGTAAAATAACAGGGATTAATCAGCCCCAGCATTTT. This codes for CASKITGINQPQHF. The full variable domain, its missing parts supplied by reference TRBV19 and TRBJ1-5, is DGGITQSPKYLFRKEGQNVTLSCEQNLNHDAMYWYRQDPGQGLRLIYYSQIVNDFQKGDIAEGYSVSREKKESFPLTVTSAQKNPTAFYLCASKITGINQPQHFGDGTRLSIL.

This clonotype was recorded many times. The rearrangement links TRBV29-1 to TRBJ2-5, with 8 nucleotides matching TRBD1. V lost 2 bases and J lost 5; bases outside the gene matches: 1. CDR3 length: 12 residues. Per germline, CDR1 SQVTM and CDR2 ANQGSEA. CDR3 region: CSVENRGETQYF. The CDR3 DNA follows: TGCAGCGTTGAAAACAGGGGGGAGACCCAGTACTTC.

Ten or more counts support this clonotype. The chain is built from TRBV29-1 and TRBJ2-5; the match to TRBD1 covers 7 bases. The CDR3 sequence is 13 residues long. Trimming removed 6 bases from V and 2 bases from J; junction bases left unmatched: 6. Germline V CDR1 and CDR2: SQVTM, ANQGSEA. The CDR3 DNA reads as TGCAGCGTCTACGGACAGGTTCAAGAGACCCAGTACTTC. It encodes CSVYGQVQETQYF.

This clonotype was observed a handful of times. The chain employs TRBV3-1 and TRBJ1-2; D is uncertain. CDR1 and CDR2 (germline): LGHDT, YNNKEL (reference sequence). V lost 0 bases and J lost 8, with 16 bases in between. The CDR3 extends over 15 amino acids. CDR3 DNA: TGTGCCAGCAGCCAAGATGTAAGTTTAATTTCCGGCTACACCTTC. Translated: CASSQDVSLISGYTF.

The chain employs TRBV28 and TRBJ2-2; D perhaps matches TRBD2 (6 bases). V dropped 6 bases and J dropped 6 bases, with 17 bases sitting between them. The CDR3 extends over 15 amino acids. Germline V lookup: CDR1 MDHEN, CDR2 SYDVKM. The CDR3 loop is CASRAGTGISGELFF. CDR3 in DNA: TGTGCCAGCAGGGCCGGGACTGGGATCTCCGGGGAGCTGTTTTTT.

This clonotype appeared a few times. The rearrangement joins TRBV12-3 or TRBV12-4 to TRBJ1-1; a possible D gene is TRBD1 (5 bases). This CDR3 is 17 amino acids long. Trimming left V 6 bases short and J 0 bases short, with 20 bases between. The CDR3 protein is CASRRDSGGFMNTEAFF. The CDR3 DNA is TGTGCCAGCAGAAGGGACTCCGGAGGGTTTATGAACACTGAAGCTTTCTTT.

This clonotype was detected ten times or more. The chain recombines TRBV28 with TRBJ2-7; D is uncertain. The CDR3 is 15 amino acids. V lost 3 bases, J lost 2 bases, and 14 bases lay in between. Germline CDR1 is MDHEN and CDR2 is SYDVKM. The CDR3 nucleotides are TGTGCCAGCAGTTTTGGTGAGGTCGCAGCCTACGAGCAGTACTTC. Protein product: CASSFGEVAAYEQYF.

The chain uses TRBV5-5 and TRBJ2-7; 13 bases line up with TRBD2. Germline trimming cut 5 bases from V and 0 bases from J; bases unmatched to any gene: 8. The CDR3 is made up of 17 amino acids. The germline CDR1 and CDR2 sequences are SGHKS and YYEKEE (reference sequence). The CDR3 region is CASRPGLAGATSYEQYF. For the CDR3, the DNA is TGTGCCAGCAGGCCCGGACTAGCGGGAGCTACCTCCTACGAGCAGTACTTC.

There are a few counts of this clonotype. The rearrangement uses TRBV20-1 and TRBJ2-7; tentative D call: TRBD1 (5 bases). Trimming cost V 1 base and J 2 bases, with 12 bases left between them. CDR3 size: 14 residues. Germline loops: CDR1 DFQATT, CDR2 SNEGSKA (reference sequence). In DNA form, the CDR3 reads TGCAGTGCTAGAGGTGGGAAGGACACCTACGAGCAGTACTTC. It encodes CSARGGKDTYEQYF.

This clonotype was found many times. The rearrangement uses TRBV3-1 and TRBJ2-7; no clear D gene. Trimming took off 0 bases at V and 7 bases at J, with 7 bases between the two ends. Germline V gene data show CDR1 as LGHDT and CDR2 as YNNKEL (reference sequence). This CDR3 region has 12 residues. This CDR3 reads CASSQDLREQYF. CDR3 nucleotide sequence: TGTGCCAGCAGCCAAGACTTACGGGAGCAGTACTTC.

This clonotype was seen at least ten times. The chain employs TRBV12-3 or TRBV12-4 and TRBJ2-7; 9 nucleotides align to TRBD2. Trimming at V came to 5 bases and at J to 4 bases, leaving 9 bases not matched to a gene. CDR3 size: 15 residues. CDR3 region: CASSRSGGGGYEQYF. CDR3 DNA sequence: TGTGCCAGCAGTCGAAGTGGCGGGGGGGGTTACGAGCAGTACTTC.